This T cell receptor (beta chain) was captured in a study of cytomegalovirus exposure and HLA in healthy donors. The PCR employed 60 Vbeta primers together with 13 Jbeta primers. Generated by immunoSEQ multiplex PCR, the TCRdb table keeps only in-frame clones and is missing some. The sample shows under 150,000 clones, 77% of them seen only once. The CDR3 totals 15 residues. From germline, CDR1 is MNHEY and CDR2 SVGAGI. Trimming shortened V by 0 bases and J by 3 bases, and 8 bases separated the two germline ends. As regards this clone: Its matching antigen is unknown.

General study results and limits: The study found most TCR sequences rare, yet found some public TCRs in many donors.

The chain has TRBV6-5 and TRBJ1-4; D gene uncertain. Sequenced: PBMCs. The TCR sequence derives from a woman aged 45 to 65 in good health and CMV-seronegative. The CDR3 loop reads CASSYSGKANEKLFF. The CDR3 DNA follows: TGTGCCAGCAGTTACTCGGGCAAGGCTAATGAAAAACTGTTTTTT.